This TCR beta chain was recovered during a study of blood T cell repertoires in COVID-19. From germline, CDR1 is SEHNR and CDR2 FQNEAQ (reference sequence). The CDR3 loop spans 14 amino acids. V was trimmed by 3 bases and J by 1 base, leaving 7 bases between them. Sequencing was performed with immunoSEQ multiplex PCR; in TCRdb, only in-frame clones are kept and a portion is missing. This sample has about 81,000 clones, with about nine tenths found just once. J is TRBJ1-5 and V is TRBV7-9; no clear D gene. The sequence derives from a woman aged 50 to 60 in a cohort sampled during active COVID-19. The specimen sequenced was peripheral blood. The DNA of the CDR3 is TGTGCCAGCAGCTTTTCGGAGAGCAATCAGCCCCAGCATTTT. Amino acid sequence: CASSFSESNQPQHF.